This TCR beta chain emerged from a study of blood T cell repertoires in COVID-19. Study overall: Some COVID-19 samples were acute and others convalescent; all came from the United States, Italy and Spain. Sample material is recorded as cDNA or gDNA derived from T cells, B-cell-depleted T cells, or PBMCs.

Original analysis: Amplification from reference gene primers served as the basis for estimated nucleated cell counts. Here immunoSEQ multiplex PCR was the method, and the copy in TCRdb shows in-frame clones only, minus some. Clonal size and the V and J genes are those of that table, whereas D and trimming came from the DNA. The data show about 220,000 clones, 80% to 90% seen once. There are 15 residues in the CDR3. Germline V lookup: CDR1 MNHEY, CDR2 SMNVEV (reference sequence). V dropped 3 bases and J dropped 4 bases, with 12 bases sitting between them. Sequencing input: peripheral blood. The TCR originated in a woman aged 45-65 years with acute or convalescent COVID-19. This chain joins TRBV27 and TRBJ2-2; D is undetermined. CDR3 sequence: CASSLFVASTGELFF. The CDR3 DNA is TGTGCCAGCAGTTTGTTTGTGGCTAGCACCGGGGAGCTGTTTTTT.